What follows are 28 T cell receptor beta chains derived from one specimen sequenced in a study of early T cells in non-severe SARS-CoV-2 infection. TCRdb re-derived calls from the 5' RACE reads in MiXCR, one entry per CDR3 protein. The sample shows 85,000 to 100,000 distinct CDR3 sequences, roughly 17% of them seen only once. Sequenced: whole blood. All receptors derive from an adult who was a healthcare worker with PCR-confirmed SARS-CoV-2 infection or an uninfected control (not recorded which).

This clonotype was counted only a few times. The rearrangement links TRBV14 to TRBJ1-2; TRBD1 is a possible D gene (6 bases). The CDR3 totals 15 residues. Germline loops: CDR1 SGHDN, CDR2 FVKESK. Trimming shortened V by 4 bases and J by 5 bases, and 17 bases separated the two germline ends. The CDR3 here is CASSPAGARLYGYTF. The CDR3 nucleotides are TGTGCCAGCAGCCCTGCGGGGGCACGGCTTTATGGCTACACCTTC.

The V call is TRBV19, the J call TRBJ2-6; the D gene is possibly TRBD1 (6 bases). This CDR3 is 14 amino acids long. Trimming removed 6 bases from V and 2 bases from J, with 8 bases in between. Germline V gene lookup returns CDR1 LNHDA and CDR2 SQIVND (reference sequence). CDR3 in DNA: TGTGCCAGTAGGACAGGCCCTGGGGCCAACGTCCTGACTTTC. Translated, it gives CASRTGPGANVLTF.

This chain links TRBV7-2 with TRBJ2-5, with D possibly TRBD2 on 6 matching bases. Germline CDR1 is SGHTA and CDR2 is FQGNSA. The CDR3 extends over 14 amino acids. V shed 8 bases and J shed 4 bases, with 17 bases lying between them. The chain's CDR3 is CASQPGGARETQYF. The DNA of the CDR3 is TGTGCCAGCCAGCCTGGCGGGGCGAGAGAGACCCAGTACTTC.

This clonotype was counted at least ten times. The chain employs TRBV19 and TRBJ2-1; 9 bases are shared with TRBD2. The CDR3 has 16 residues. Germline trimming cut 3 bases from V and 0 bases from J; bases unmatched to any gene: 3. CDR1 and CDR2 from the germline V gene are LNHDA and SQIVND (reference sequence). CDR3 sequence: CASSMGSGSSYNEQFF. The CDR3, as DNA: TGTGCCAGTAGTATGGGTAGCGGGAGCTCCTACAATGAGCAGTTCTTC.

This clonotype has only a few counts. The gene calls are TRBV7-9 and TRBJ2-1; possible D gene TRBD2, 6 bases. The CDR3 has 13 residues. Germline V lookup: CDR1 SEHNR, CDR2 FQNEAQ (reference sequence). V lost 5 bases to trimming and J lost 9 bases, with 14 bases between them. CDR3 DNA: TGTGCCAGCAGCCGTGTGGCGGGGAGTGAGCAGTTCTTC. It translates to CASSRVAGSEQFF. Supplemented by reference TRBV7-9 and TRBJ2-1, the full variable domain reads DTGVSQNPRHKITKRGQNVTFRCDPISEHNRLYWYRQTLGQGPEFLTYFQNEAQLEKSRLLSDRFSAERPKGSFSTLEIQRTEQGDSAMYLCASSRVAGSEQFFGPGTRLTVL.

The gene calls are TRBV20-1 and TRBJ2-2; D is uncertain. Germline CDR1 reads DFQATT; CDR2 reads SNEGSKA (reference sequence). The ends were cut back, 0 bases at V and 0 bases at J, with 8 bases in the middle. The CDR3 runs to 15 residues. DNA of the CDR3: TGCAGTGCTAGAGATTTGCAGACGAACACCGGGGAGCTGTTTTTT. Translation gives CSARDLQTNTGELFF.

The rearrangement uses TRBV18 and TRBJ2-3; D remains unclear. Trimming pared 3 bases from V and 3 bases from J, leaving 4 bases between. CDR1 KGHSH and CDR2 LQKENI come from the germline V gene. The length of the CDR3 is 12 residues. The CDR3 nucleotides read TGTGCCAGCTCACCCATGACAGATACGCAGTATTTT. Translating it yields CASSPMTDTQYF.

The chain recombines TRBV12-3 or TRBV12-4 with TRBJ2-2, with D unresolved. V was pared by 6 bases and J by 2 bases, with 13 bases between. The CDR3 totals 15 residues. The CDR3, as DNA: TGTGCCAGCAGCCCTTCGGGCGGCAACACCGGGGAGCTGTTTTTT. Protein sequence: CASSPSGGNTGELFF.

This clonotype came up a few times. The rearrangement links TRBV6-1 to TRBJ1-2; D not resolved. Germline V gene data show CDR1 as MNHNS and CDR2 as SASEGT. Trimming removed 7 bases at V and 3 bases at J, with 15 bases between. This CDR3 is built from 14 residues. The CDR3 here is CASTIMVSDYGYTF. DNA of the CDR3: TGTGCCAGCACCATCATGGTTAGCGACTATGGCTACACCTTC.

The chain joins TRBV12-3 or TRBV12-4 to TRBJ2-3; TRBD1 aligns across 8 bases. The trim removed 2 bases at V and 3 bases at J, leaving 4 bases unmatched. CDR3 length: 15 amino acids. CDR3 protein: CASSLNRGFTDTQYF. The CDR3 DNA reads TGTGCCAGCAGTTTAAACAGGGGGTTTACAGATACGCAGTATTTT.

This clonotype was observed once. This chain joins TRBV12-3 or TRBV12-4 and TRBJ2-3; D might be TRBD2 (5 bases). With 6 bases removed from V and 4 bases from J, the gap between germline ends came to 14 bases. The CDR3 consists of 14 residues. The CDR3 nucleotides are TGTGCCAGCAGCATTAGGACTGACTCAGATACGCAGTATTTT. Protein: CASSIRTDSDTQYF.

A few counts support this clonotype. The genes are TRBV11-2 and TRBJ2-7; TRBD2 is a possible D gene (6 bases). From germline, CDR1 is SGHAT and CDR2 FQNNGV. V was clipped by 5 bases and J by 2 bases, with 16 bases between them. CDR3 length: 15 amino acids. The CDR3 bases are TGTGCCAGCAGCCTCAGTAGCGGAATCCCCTACGAGCAGTACTTC. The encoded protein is CASSLSSGIPYEQYF.

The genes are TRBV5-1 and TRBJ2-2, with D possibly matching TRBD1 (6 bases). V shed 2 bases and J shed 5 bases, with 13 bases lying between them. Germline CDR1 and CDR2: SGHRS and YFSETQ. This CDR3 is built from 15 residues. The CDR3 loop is CASSLITGITGELFF. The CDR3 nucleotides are TGCGCCAGCAGCTTAATCACAGGGATTACCGGGGAGCTGTTTTTT.

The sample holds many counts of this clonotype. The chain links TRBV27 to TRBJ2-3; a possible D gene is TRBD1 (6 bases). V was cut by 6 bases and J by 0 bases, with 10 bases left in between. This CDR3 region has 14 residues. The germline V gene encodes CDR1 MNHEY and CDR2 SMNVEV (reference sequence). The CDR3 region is CASSLGQSTDTQYF. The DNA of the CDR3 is TGTGCCAGCAGCCTAGGACAGAGCACAGATACGCAGTATTTT.

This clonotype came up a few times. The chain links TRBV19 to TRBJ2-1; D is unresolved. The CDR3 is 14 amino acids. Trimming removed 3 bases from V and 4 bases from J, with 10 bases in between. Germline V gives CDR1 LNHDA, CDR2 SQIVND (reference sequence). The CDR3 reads CASSMGIGYNEQFF. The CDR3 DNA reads TGTGCCAGTAGTATGGGTATTGGGTACAATGAGCAGTTCTTC.

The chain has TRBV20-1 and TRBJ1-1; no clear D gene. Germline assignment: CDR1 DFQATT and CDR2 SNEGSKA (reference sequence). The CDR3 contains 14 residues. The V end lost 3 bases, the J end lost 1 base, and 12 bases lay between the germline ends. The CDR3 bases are TGCAGTGCTAGTTTTTCTTGGGGGAACACTGAAGCTTTCTTT. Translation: CSASFSWGNTEAFF.

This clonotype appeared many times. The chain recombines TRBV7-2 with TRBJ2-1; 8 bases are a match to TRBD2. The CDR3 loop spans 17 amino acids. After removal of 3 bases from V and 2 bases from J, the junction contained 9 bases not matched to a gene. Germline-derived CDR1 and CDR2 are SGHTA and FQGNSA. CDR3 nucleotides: TGTGCCAGCAGCTTTAATGTTATAGCGGGGCCCTACAATGAGCAGTTCTTC. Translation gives CASSFNVIAGPYNEQFF.

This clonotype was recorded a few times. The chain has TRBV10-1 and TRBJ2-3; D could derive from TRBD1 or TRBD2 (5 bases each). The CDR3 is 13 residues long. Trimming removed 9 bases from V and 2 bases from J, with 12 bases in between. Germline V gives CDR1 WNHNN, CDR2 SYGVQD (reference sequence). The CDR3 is CARDRDVTDTQYF. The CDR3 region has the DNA TGCGCCAGAGACCGGGACGTCACAGATACGCAGTATTTT.

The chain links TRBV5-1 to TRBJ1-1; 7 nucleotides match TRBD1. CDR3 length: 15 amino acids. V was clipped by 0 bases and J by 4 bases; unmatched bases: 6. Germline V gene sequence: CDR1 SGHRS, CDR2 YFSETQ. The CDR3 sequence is CASSLVAGGSTEAFF. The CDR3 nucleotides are TGCGCCAGCAGCTTGGTGGCAGGGGGAAGCACTGAAGCTTTCTTT.

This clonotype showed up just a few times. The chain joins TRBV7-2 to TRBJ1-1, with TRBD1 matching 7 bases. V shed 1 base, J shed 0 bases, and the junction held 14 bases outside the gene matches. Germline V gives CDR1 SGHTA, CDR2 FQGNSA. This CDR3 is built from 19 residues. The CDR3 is CASSLVYGTALKVNTEAFF. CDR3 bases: TGTGCCAGCAGCTTAGTATACGGGACAGCCTTGAAAGTGAACACTGAAGCTTTCTTT.

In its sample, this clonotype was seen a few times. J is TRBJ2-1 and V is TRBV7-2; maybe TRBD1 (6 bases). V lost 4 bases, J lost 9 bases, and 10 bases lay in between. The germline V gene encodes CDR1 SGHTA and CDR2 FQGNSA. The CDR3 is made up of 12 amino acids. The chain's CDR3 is CASSSYRAEQFF. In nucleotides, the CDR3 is TGTGCCAGCAGCTCCTACAGGGCTGAGCAGTTCTTC. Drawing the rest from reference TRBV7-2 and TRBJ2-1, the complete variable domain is GAGVSQSPSNKVTEKGKDVELRCDPISGHTALYWYRQSLGQGLEFLIYFQGNSAPDKSGLPSDRFSAERTGGSVSTLTIQRTQQEDSAVYLCASSSYRAEQFFGPGTRLTVL.

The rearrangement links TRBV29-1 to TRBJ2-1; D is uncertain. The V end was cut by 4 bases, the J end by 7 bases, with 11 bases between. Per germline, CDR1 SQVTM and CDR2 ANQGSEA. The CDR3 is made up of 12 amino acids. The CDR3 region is CSVGGLGNEQFF. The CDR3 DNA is TGCAGCGTTGGCGGCCTGGGGAATGAGCAGTTCTTC.

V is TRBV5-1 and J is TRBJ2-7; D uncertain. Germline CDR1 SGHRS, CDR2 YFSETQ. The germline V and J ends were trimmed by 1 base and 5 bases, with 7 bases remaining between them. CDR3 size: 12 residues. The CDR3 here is CASSLRSDEQYF. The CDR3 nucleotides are TGCGCCAGCAGCTTGAGGTCGGACGAGCAGTACTTC.

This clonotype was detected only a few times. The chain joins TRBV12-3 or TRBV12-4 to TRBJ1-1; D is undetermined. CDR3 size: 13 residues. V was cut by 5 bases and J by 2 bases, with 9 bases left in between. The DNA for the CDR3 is TGTGCCAGCAGTGTATTAATAAACACTGAAGCTTTCTTT. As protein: CASSVLINTEAFF.

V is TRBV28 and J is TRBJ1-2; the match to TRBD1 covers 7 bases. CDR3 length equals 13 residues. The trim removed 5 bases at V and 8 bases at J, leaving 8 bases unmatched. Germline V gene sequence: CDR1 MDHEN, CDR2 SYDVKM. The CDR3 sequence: CASSLRGLQGYTF. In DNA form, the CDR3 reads TGTGCCAGCAGTCTCAGGGGGTTACAAGGCTACACCTTC.

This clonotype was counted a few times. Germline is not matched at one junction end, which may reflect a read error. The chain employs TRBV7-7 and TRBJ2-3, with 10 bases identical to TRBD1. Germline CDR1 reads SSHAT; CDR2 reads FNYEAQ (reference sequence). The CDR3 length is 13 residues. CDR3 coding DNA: TGTGCTAGCAGCTCGGACAGGGGGGATACGCAGTATTTT. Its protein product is CASSSDRGDTQYF.

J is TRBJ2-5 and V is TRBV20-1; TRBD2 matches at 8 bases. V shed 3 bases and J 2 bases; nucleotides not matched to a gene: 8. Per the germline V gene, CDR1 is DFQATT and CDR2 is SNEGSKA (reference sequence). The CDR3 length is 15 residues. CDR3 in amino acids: CSARALAGQQETQYF. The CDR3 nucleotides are TGCAGTGCTAGGGCGCTAGCGGGCCAACAAGAGACCCAGTACTTC.

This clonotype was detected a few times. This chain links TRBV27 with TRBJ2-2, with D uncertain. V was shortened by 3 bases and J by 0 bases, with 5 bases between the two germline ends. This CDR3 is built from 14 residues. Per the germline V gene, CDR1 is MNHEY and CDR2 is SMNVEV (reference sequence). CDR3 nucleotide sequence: TGTGCCAGCAGTTTTTCAGCGAACACCGGGGAGCTGTTTTTT. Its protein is CASSFSANTGELFF.